This is a list of T cell receptor beta chains from one sample in a study of cytomegalovirus exposure and HLA in healthy donors. The protocol was immunoSEQ multiplex PCR, while the TCRdb copy is restricted to in-frame clones and leaves out a portion. The sample carries 100,000 to 150,000 clones, around 76% recorded once. Sequencing was carried out using PBMCs. The origin of the receptors is a male donor in good health and CMV-seronegative. CDR3s include the opening cysteine and the closing phenylalanine or tryptophan. D genes are given only for firm matches. Size is omitted from some rows. Given values are once, few, many or a class for expanded clones.

D	V	size	J	DNA	CDR3
TRBD1	TRBV4-3	.	TRBJ1-6	TGCGCCAGCAGCCAAGCAGGGGGCGAGCTCTATAATTCACCCCTCCACTTT	CASSQAGGELYNSPLHF
TRBD1	TRBV30	.	TRBJ2-7	TGTGCCTGGAGTTCCAGACAGGGGGCAAGAGGCTACGAGCAGTACTTC	CAWSSRQGARGYEQYF
TRBD1	TRBV25-1	.	TRBJ1-2	TGTGCCAGCAGGGACAGGGACTATGGCTACACCTTC	CASRDRDYGYTF
TRBD1	TRBV19	.	TRBJ1-1	TGTGCCAGTACCTCATGGGGGGACAGGGGCGAAGGTACTGAAGCTTTCTTT	CASTSWGDRGEGTEAFF
.	TRBV11-2	.	TRBJ1-4	TGTGCCAGCAGCTTAGAGGCCTTTAATGAAAAACTGTTTTTT	CASSLEAFNEKLFF
TRBD1	TRBV7-2	.	TRBJ2-7	TGTGCCAGCAGCTTAGGGACAGGGATTATGTACGAGCAGTACTTC	CASSLGTGIMYEQYF
TRBD1	TRBV5-4	few	TRBJ2-2	TGTGCCAGCAGCCGAATCCCCGGACAGGCGAACACCGGGGAGCTGTTTTTT	CASSRIPGQANTGELFF
TRBD1	TRBV6-5	.	TRBJ2-7	TGTGCCAGCAGACCGGGACAGGGGATACCCTACGAGCAGTACTTC	CASRPGQGIPYEQYF
.	TRBV10-3	.	TRBJ2-2	TGTGCCATACTGGACAGGAACACCGGGGAGCTGTTTTTT	CAILDRNTGELFF
TRBD2	TRBV27	.	TRBJ2-2	TGTGCCAGCAGTCCCGGGACTACCTCCCGGGAGCTGTTTTTT	CASSPGTTSRELFF
.	TRBV11-2	.	TRBJ1-1	TGTGCTACGGCTACACAGGGGAACACTGAAGCTTTCTTT	CATATQGNTEAFF
TRBD2	TRBV7-2	.	TRBJ2-1	TGTGCCAGCAGCTTAGCCTATCCCGGGACTAGCGGATACAATGAGCAGTTCTTC	CASSLAYPGTSGYNEQFF
.	TRBV5-1	.	TRBJ1-6	TGCGCCACCTCTTACGACGCGGCTAATTCACCCCTCCACTTT	CATSYDAANSPLHF
.	TRBV6-6	.	TRBJ1-1	TGTGCCAGCAGTTACCCCGACACTGAAGCTTTCTTT	CASSYPDTEAFF
TRBD2	TRBV9	.	TRBJ2-7	TGTGCCAGCAGCGCCAGGACTAGCGGGGGCGAGCAGTACTTC	CASSARTSGGEQYF
.	TRBV21-1	.	TRBJ2-5	TGTGCCAGCAGCATTTACGGGACTTCCCTAACGAAGAATAAAGAGACCCAGTACTTC	CASSIYGTSLTKNKETQYF
.	TRBV7-2	.	TRBJ2-1	TGTGCCAGCAGCTCGCAGCCCCGCACGAGGGCGGACTCCTACAATGAGCAGTTCTTC	CASSSQPRTRADSYNEQFF
.	TRBV9	.	TRBJ2-5	TGTGCCAGCAGCGTAGCGGGGGTGGGCCAAGAGACCCAGTACTTC	CASSVAGVGQETQYF
TRBD1	TRBV7-9	.	TRBJ1-1	TGTGCCAGCAGCTTATTCTGGACAGGGTCGAACACTGAAGCTTTCTTT	CASSLFWTGSNTEAFF
.	TRBV6-1	.	TRBJ1-5	TGTGCCAGCATCCGGACAGCAAATAGCAATCAGCCCCAGCATTTT	CASIRTANSNQPQHF
.	TRBV6-6	.	TRBJ2-6	TGTGCCAGCAGTTCGAGTGGCTCTGGGGCCAACGTCCTGACTTTC	CASSSSGSGANVLTF
.	TRBV18	.	TRBJ1-5	TGTGCCAGCTCCCGCGGGAGGAGTCAGCCCCAGCATTTT	CASSRGRSQPQHF
.	TRBV9	.	TRBJ2-5	TGTGCCAGCAGCGTAGGGGGGACTCCGGAGACCCAGTACTTC	CASSVGGTPETQYF
.	TRBV11-2	.	TRBJ1-3	TGTGCCAGCAGCTTATGGCCAGGGCCTGGAAACACCATATATTTT	CASSLWPGPGNTIYF
.	TRBV27	.	TRBJ2-1	TGTGCCAGCAGTTTTAGCCAGGGAGGGCAGTTCTTC	CASSFSQGGQFF
TRBD2	TRBV5-1	.	TRBJ2-2	TGCGCCAGCAGCTTGATTAATAGCGGGGGTACCGGGGAGCTGTTTTTT	CASSLINSGGTGELFF
.	TRBV6-1	.	TRBJ1-2	TGTGCCAGCAGTGAAGCGCACTGGGCGGGTTCCAACTATGGCTACACCTTC	CASSEAHWAGSNYGYTF
.	TRBV2	.	TRBJ1-2	TGTGCCAGCAGTGAAGGGGGCAGGACCTATGGCTACACCTTC	CASSEGGRTYGYTF
TRBD2	TRBV7-2	few	TRBJ2-4	TGTGCCAGCAGCCCGGGGGGGCTAGCGGGAGGGATTGGGAACATTCAGTACTTC	CASSPGGLAGGIGNIQYF
TRBD2	TRBV5-6	.	TRBJ2-5	TGTGCCAGCAGCCCGGAGCAGAGTTGGACTAGCGGTATCCAAGAGACCCAGTACTTC	CASSPEQSWTSGIQETQYF
TRBD1	TRBV10-3	few	TRBJ2-7	TGTGCCCTCGGGACAGGGTCCTACGAGCAGTACTTC	CALGTGSYEQYF
.	TRBV19	.	TRBJ1-1	TGTGCCAGTCAAATGTCGAGGGATTCCTGGTTTGATGAAGCTTTCTTT	CASQMSRDSWFDEAFF
TRBD2	TRBV2	.	TRBJ2-7	TGTGCCAGCAGTGGCCAACTAGCGAGGTTCTACGAGCAGTACTTC	CASSGQLARFYEQYF
TRBD1	TRBV7-9	few	TRBJ2-7	TGTGCCAGCAGCCAGACCCAAGACAGGGGGCCGTCCTACGAGCAGTACTTC	CASSQTQDRGPSYEQYF
.	TRBV14	.	TRBJ2-1	TGTGCCAGCAGCCAGAAAACTAGCTACCTATCCTACAATGAGCAGTTCTTC	CASSQKTSYLSYNEQFF
TRBD1	TRBV5-4	.	TRBJ1-1	TGTGCCGGGGGGACAGGGGAGGGCACTGAAGCTTTCTTT	CAGGTGEGTEAFF
.	TRBV7-7	.	TRBJ2-5	TGTGCTAGCAGCCCTATTCGGGGAGAGACCCAGTACTTC	CASSPIRGETQYF
.	TRBV11-2	.	TRBJ2-6	TGTGCCAGCAGCCCCAATGGCAGGAGGGGCTCTGGGGCCAACGTCCTGACTTTC	CASSPNGRRGSGANVLTF
.	TRBV28	.	TRBJ1-5	TGTGCCAGCAGTTTCAGGAGGCGTAGCAATCAGCCCCAGCATTTT	CASSFRRRSNQPQHF
.	TRBV7-9	few	TRBJ1-4	TGTGCCAGCAGCCTCGGACGGGAAGCAACTAATGAAAAACTGTTTTTT	CASSLGREATNEKLFF
.	TRBV7-2	.	TRBJ1-2	TGTGCCAGCAGCCCAATAACAGTTCTCTATGGCTACACCTTC	CASSPITVLYGYTF
.	TRBV18	few	TRBJ2-1	TGTGCCAGCTCAAGAGGGAGTGGTACCTACAATGAGCAGTTCTTC	CASSRGSGTYNEQFF
TRBD1	TRBV7-9	.	TRBJ1-3	TGTGCCAGCAGCTCACCGGGACAGAGCTCTGGAAACACCATATATTTT	CASSSPGQSSGNTIYF
TRBD1	TRBV4-1	.	TRBJ2-6	TGCGCCAGCGGGACAGTGCCTGGGGCCAACGTCCTGACTTTC	CASGTVPGANVLTF